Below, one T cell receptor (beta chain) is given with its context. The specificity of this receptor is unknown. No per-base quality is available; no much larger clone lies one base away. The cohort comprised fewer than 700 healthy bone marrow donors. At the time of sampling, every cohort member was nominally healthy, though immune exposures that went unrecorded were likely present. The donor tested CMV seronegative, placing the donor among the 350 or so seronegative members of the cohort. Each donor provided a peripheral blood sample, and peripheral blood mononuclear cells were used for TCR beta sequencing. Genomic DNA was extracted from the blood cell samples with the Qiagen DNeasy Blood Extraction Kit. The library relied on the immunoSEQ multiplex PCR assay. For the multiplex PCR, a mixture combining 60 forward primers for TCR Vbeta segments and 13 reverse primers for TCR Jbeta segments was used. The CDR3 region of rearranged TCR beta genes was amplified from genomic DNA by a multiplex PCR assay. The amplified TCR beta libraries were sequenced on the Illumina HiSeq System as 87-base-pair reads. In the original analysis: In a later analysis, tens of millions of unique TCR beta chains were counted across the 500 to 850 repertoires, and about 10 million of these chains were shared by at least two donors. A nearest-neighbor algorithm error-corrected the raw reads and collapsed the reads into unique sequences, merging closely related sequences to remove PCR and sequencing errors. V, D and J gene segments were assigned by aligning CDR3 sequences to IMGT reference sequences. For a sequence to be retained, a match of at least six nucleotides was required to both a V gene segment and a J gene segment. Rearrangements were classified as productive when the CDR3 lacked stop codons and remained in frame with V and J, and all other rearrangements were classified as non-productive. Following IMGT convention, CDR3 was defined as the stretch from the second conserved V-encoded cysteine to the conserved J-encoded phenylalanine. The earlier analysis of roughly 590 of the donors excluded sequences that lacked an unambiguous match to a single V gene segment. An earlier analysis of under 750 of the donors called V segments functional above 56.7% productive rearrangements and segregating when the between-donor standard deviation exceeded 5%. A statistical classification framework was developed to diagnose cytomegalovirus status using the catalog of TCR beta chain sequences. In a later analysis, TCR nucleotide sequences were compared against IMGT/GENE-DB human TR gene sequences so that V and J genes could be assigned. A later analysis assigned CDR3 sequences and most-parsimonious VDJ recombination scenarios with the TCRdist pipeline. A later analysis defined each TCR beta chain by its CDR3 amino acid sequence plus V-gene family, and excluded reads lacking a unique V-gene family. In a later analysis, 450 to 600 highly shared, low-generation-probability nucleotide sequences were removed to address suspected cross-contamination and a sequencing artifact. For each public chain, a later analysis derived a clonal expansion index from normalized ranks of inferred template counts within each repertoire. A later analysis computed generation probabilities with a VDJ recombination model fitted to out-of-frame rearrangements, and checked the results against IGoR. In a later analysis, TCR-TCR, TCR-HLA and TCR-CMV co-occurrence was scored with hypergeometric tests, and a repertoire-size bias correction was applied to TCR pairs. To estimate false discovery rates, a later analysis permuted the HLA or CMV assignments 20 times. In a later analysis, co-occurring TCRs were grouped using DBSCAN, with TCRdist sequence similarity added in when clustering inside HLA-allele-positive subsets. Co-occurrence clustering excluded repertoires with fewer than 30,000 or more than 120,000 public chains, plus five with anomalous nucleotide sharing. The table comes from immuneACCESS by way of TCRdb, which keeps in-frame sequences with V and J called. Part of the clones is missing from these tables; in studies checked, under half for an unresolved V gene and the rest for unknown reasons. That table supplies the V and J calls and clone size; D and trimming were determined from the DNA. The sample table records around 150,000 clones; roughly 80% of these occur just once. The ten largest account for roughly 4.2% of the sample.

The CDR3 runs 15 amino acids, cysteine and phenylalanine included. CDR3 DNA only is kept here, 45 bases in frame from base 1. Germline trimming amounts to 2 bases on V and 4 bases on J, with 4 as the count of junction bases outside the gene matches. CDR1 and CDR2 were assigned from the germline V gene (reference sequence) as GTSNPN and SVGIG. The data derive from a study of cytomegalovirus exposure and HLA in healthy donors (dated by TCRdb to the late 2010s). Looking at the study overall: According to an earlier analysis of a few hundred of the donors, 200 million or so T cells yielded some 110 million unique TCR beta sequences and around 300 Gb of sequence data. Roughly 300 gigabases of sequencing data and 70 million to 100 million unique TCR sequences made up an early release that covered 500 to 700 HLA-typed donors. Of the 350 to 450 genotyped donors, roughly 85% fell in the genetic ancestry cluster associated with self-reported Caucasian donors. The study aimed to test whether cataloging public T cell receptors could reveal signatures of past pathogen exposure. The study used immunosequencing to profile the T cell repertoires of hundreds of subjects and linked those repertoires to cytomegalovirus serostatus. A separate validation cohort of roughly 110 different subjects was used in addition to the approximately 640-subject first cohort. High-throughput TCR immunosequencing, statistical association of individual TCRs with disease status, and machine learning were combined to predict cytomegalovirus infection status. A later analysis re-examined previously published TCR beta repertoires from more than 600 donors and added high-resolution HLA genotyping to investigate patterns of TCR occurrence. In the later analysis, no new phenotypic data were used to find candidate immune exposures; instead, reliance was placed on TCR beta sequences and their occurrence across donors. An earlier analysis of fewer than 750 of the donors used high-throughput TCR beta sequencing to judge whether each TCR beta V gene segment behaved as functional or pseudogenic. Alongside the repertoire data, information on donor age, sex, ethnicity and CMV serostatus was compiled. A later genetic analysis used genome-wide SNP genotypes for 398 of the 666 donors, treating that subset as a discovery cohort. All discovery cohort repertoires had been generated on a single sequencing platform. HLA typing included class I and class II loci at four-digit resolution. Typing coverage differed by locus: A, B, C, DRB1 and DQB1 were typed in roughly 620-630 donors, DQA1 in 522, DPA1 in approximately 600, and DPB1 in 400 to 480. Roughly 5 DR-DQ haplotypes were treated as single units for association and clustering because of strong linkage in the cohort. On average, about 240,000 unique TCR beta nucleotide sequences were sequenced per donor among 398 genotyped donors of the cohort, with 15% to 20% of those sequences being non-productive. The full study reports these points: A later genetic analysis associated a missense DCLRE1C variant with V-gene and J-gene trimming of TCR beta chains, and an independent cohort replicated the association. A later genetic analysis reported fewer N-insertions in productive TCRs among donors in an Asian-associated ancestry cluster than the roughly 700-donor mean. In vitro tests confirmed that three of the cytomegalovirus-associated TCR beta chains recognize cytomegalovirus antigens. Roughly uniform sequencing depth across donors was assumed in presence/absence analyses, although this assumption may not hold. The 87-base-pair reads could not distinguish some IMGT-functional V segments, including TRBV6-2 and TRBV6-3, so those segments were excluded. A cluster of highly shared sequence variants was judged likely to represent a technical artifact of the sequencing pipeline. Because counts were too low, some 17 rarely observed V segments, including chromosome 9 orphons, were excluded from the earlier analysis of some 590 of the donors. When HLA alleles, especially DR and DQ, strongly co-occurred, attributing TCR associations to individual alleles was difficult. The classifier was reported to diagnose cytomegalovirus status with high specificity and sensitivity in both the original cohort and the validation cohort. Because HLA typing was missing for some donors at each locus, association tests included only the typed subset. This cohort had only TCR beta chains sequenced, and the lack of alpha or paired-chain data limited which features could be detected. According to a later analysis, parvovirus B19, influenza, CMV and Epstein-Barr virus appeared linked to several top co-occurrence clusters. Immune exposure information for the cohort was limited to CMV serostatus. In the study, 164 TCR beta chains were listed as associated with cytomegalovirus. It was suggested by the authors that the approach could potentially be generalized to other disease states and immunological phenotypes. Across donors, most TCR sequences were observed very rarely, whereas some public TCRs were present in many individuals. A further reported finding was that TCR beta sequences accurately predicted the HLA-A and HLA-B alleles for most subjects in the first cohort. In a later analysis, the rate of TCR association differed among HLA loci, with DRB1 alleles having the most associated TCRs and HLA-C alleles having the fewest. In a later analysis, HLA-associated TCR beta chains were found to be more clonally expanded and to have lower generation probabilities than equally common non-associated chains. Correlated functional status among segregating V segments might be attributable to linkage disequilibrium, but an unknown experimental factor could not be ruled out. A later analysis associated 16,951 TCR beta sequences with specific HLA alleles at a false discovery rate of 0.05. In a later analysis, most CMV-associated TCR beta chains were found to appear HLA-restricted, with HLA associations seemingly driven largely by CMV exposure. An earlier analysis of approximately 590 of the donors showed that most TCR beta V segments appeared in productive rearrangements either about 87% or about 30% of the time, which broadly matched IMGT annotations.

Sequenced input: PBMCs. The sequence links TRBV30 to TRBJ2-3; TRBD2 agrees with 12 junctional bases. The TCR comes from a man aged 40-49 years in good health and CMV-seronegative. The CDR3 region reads CAWSWLAGGADTQYF. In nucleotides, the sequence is TGTGCCTGGAGTTGGCTAGCGGGGGGGGCAGATACGCAGTATTTT.